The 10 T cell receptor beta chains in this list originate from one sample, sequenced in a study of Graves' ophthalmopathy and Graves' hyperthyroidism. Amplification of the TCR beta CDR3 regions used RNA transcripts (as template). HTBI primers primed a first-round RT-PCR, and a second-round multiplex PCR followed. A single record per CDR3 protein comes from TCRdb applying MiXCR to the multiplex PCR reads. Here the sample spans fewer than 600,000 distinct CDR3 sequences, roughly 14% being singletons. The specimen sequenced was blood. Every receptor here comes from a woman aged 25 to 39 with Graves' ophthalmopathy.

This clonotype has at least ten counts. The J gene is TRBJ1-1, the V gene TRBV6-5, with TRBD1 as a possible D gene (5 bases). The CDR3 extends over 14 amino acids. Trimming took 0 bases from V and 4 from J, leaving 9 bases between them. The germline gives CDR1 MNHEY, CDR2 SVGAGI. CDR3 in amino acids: CASSYSGDLTEAFF. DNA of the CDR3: TGTGCCAGCAGTTACTCAGGGGATCTCACTGAAGCTTTCTTT.

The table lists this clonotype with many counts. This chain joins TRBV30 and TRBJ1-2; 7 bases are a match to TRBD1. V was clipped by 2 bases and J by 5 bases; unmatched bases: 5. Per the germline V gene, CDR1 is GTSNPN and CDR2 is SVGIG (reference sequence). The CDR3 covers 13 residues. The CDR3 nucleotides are TGTGCCTGGAGTTGGGACAGAGATTATGGCTACACCTTC. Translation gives CAWSWDRDYGYTF.

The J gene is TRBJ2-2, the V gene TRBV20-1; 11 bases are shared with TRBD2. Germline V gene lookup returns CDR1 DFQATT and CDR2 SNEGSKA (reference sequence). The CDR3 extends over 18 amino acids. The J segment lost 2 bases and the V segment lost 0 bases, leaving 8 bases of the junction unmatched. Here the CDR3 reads CSARDPSGRSGNTGELFF. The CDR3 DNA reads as TGCAGTGCTAGAGATCCTAGCGGGAGGTCTGGAAACACCGGGGAGCTGTTTTTT.

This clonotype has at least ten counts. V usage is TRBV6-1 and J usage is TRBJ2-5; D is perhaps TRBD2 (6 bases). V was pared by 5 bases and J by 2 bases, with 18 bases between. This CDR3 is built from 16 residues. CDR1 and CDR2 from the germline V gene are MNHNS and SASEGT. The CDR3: CASSPRGGVNQETQYF. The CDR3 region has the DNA TGTGCCAGCAGTCCCCGCGGCGGGGTAAATCAAGAGACCCAGTACTTC.

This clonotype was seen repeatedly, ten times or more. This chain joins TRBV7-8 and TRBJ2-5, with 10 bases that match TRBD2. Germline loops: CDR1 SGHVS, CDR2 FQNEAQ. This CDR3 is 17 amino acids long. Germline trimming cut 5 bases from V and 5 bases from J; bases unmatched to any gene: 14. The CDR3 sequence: CASSRLAGGLRWETQYF. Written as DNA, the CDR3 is TGTGCCAGCAGCCGATTAGCGGGGGGCCTAAGGTGGGAGACCCAGTACTTC.

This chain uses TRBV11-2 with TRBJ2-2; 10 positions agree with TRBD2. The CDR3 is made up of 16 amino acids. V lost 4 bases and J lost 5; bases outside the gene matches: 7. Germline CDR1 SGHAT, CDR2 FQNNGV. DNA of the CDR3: TGTGCCAGCAGCTCCGAGCGGGGGGGCGGAACCGGGGAGCTGTTTTTT. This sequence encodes CASSSERGGGTGELFF. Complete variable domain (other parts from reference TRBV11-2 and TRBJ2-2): EAGVAQSPRYKIIEKRQSVAFWCNPISGHATLYWYQQILGQGPKLLIQFQNNGVVDDSQLPKDRFSAERLKGVDSTLKIQPAKLEDSAVYLCASSSERGGGTGELFFGEGSRLTVL.

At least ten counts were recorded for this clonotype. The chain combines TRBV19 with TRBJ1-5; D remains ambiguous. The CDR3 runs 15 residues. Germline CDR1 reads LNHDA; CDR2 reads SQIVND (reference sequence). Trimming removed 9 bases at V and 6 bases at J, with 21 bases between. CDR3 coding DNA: TGTGCCAGCCAGGAAACCGGGAGGTCAAGTCAGCCCCAGCATTTT. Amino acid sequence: CASQETGRSSQPQHF.

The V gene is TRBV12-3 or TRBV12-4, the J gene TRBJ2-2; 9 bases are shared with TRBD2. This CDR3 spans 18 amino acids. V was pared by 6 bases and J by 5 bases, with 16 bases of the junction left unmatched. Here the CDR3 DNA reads TGTGCCAGCAGCCCGGGCGTTAGCGGGAGTGTTCTAACCGGGGAGCTGTTTTTT. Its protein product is CASSPGVSGSVLTGELFF.

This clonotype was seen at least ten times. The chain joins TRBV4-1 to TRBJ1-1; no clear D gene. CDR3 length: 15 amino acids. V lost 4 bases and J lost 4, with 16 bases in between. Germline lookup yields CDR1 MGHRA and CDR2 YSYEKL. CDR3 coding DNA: TGCGCCAGCAGCCTCCGGATCTCCGCCGCCACTGAAGCTTTCTTT. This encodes CASSLRISAATEAFF.

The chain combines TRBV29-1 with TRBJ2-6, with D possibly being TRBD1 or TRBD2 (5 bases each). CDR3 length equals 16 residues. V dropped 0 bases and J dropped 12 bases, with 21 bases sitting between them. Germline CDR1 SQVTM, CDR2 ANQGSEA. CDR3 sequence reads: CSVEESGPFGSVVLTF. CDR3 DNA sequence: TGCAGCGTTGAAGAATCGGGACCGTTTGGGAGCGTCGTCCTGACTTTC.